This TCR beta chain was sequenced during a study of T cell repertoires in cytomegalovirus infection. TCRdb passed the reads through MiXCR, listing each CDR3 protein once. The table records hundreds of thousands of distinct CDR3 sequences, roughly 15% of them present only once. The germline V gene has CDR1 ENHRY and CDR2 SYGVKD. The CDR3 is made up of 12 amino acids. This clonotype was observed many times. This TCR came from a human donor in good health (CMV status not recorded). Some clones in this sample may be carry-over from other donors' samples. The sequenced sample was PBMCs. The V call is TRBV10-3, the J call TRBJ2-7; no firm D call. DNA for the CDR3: TGTGCGATCGGACGGAGCTCCTACGAGCAGTACTTC. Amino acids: CAIGRSSYEQYF.